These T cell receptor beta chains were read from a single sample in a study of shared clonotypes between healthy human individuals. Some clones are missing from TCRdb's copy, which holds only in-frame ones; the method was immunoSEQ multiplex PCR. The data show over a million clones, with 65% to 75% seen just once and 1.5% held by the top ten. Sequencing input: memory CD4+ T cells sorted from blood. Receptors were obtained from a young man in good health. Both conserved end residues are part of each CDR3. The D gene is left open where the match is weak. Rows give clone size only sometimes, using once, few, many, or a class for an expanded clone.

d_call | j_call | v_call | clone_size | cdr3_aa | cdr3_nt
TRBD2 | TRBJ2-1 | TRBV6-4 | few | CASSGFIAGYNEQFF | TGTGCCAGCAGTGGCTTCATAGCGGGCTACAATGAGCAGTTCTTC
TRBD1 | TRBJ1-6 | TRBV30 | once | CAWSVGGRGISDNSPLHF | TGTGCCTGGAGTGTAGGGGGCAGGGGGATTTCTGATAATTCACCCCTCCACTTT
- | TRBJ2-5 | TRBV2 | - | CASSEERGETQYF | TGTGCCAGCAGTGAAGAGAGAGGAGAGACCCAGTACTTC
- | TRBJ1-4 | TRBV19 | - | CASSMDPVGTNEKLFF | TGTGCCAGTAGTATGGACCCGGTAGGAACTAATGAAAAACTGTTTTTT
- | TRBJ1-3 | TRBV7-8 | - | CASSGKVISGNTIYF | TGTGCCAGCAGCGGGAAGGTGATCTCTGGAAACACCATATATTTT
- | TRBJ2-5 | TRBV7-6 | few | CASSSISQETQYF | TGTGCCAGCAGCTCTATATCCCAAGAGACCCAGTACTTC
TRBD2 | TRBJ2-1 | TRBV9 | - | CASERGGQNEQFF | TGTGCCAGCGAGCGGGGGGGCCAGAATGAGCAGTTCTTC
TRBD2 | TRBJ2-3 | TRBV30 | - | CAWSVAAGVGADTQYF | TGTGCCTGGAGTGTAGCGGCGGGAGTGGGGGCAGATACGCAGTATTTT
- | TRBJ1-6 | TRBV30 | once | CAWSRQFLYNSPLHF | TGTGCCTGGAGTCGACAGTTTTTGTATAATTCACCCCTCCACTTT
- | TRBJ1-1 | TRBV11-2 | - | CASSLELTLNTEAFF | TGTGCCAGCAGCTTAGAGCTGACACTGAACACTGAAGCTTTCTTT
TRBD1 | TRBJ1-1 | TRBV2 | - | CASTGTGGRTEAFF | TGTGCCAGCACTGGGACAGGGGGGAGGACTGAAGCTTTCTTT
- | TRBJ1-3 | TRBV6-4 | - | CASSEGWRENTIYF | TGTGCCAGCAGTGAGGGGTGGAGGGAAAACACCATATATTTT
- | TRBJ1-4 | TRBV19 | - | CATQRSDEKLFF | TGTGCCACCCAACGATCCGATGAAAAACTGTTTTTT
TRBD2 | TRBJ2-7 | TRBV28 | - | CASSLGGLTTYEQYF | TGTGCCAGCAGTTTGGGGGGGTTGACTACCTACGAGCAGTACTTC
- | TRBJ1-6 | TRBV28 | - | CASADSRSYNSPLHF | TGTGCCAGTGCGGACAGCCGCTCCTATAATTCACCCCTCCACTTT
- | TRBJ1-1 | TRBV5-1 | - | CASSLDSVTEAFF | TGCGCCAGCAGCTTGGATTCAGTCACTGAAGCTTTCTTT
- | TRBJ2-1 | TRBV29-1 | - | CSVGDGRGSYNEQFF | TGCAGCGTTGGGGACGGCCGAGGGTCCTACAATGAGCAGTTCTTC
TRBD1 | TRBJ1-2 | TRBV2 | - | CASVRDREEGYTF | TGTGCCAGCGTCCGGGACAGGGAAGAAGGCTACACCTTC